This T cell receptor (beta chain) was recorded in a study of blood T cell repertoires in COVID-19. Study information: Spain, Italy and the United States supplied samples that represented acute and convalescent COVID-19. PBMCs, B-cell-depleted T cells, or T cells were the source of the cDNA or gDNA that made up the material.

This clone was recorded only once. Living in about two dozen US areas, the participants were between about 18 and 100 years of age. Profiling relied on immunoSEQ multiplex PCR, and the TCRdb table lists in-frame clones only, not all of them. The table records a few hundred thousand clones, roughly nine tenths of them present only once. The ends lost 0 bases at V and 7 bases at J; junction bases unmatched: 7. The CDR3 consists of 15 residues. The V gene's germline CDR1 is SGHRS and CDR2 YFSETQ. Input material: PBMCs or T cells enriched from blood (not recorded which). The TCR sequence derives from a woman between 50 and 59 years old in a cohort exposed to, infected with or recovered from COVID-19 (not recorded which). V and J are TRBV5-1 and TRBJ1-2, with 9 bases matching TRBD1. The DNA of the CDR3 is TGCGCCAGCAGCTTGGGGGACAGGGCATATCTTGGCTACACCTTC. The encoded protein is CASSLGDRAYLGYTF.